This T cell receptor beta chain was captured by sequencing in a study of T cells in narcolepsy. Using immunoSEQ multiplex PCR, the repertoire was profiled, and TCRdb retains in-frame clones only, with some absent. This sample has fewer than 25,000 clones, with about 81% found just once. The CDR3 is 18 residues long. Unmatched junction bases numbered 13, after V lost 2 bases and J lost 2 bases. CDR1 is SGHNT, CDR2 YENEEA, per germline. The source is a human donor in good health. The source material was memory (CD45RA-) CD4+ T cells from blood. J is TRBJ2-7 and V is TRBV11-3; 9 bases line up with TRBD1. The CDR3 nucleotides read TGTGCCAGCAGCTTATTCCGAATTGGGACAGGGAGAACCTACGAGCAGTACTTC. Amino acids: CASSLFRIGTGRTYEQYF.